This entry is about one T cell receptor beta chain. As yet, its antigen is unknown. Only in-frame clones appear in the TCRdb table, and some are missing; sequencing was by immunoSEQ multiplex PCR. The sample consists of around 130,000 clones, around nine tenths of them appearing once. These data are taken from a study of cytomegalovirus exposure and HLA in healthy donors. Unmatched junction bases numbered 5, after V lost 3 bases and J lost 4 bases. The length of the CDR3 is 14 residues. The germline V gene encodes CDR1 SGHNT and CDR2 YYREEE (reference sequence). Study-wide results and caveats: The authors listed 164 TCR beta chains as cytomegalovirus-associated. As was reported, the classifier diagnosed cytomegalovirus status with high specificity and sensitivity. Many donors carried some public TCRs, although rarity characterized most TCR sequences.

The receptor comes from a young man in good health and CMV-seronegative. Specimen: PBMCs. V is TRBV5-4 and J is TRBJ2-7; 9 nucleotides agree with TRBD1. CDR3 nucleotides: TGTGCCAGCAGCTCCGGGACAGGGTATTACGAGCAGTACTTC. It codes for CASSSGTGYYEQYF. The full variable domain, with the rest looked up from reference TRBV5-4 and TRBJ2-7, is ETGVTQSPTHLIKTRGQQVTLRCSSQSGHNTVSWYQQALGQGPQFIFQYYREEENGRGNFPPRFSGLQFPNYSSELNVNALELDDSALYLCASSSGTGYYEQYFGPGTRLTVT.